This T cell receptor (beta chain) was profiled in a study of T-cell memory formation after mild COVID-19. The study, taken as a whole, reports: A subset of responding clones appeared in pre-infection memory, suggesting cross-reactive memory joined.

This clonotype showed up just once. The target antigen is unknown. TCRdb used MiXCR to reprocess the 5' RACE reads, holding one entry per CDR3 protein. The repertoire has almost 350,000 distinct CDR3 sequences, 20% to 25% of them found once; the top ten carry approximately 22%. The sample consisted of PBMCs or a T cell subset sorted from them (not recorded which). This receptor was obtained from a man aged 18 to 29 who had mild COVID-19 (a few samples of this study predate the infection). Cell type and time point are not known.

This chain's CDR3 is CASSKLGHTPVDSPLHF. The CDR3 region has the DNA TGCGCCAGCAGTAAACTAGGACACACCCCCGTGGATTCACCCCTCCACTTT. J is TRBJ1-6 and V is TRBV10-2; a possible D gene is TRBD1 (5 bases). Trimming removed 5 bases from V and 8 bases from J, with 22 bases in between. CDR3 length: 17 residues. CDR1 WSHSY and CDR2 SAAADI come from the germline V gene.